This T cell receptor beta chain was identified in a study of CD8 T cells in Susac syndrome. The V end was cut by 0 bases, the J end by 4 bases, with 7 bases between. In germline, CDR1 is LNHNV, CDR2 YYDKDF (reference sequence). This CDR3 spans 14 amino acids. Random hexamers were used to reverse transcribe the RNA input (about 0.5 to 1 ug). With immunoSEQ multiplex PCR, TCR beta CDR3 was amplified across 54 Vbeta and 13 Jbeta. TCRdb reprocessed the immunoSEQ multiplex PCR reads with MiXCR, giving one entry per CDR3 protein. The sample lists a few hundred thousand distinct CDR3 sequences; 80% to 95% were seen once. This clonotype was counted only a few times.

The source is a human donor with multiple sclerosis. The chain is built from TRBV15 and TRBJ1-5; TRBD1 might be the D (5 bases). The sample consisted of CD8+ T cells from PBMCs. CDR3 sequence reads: CATSRDGGNQPQHF. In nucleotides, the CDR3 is TGTGCCACCAGCAGAGATGGGGGGAATCAGCCCCAGCATTTT.